The clone carrying this TCR beta chain was observed many times. Its antigen remains unknown. The authors prepared the TCRbeta library with unique molecular identifiers. TCRdb reprocessed the PCR reads via MiXCR and lists one record per CDR3 protein. This table holds over 200,000 distinct CDR3 sequences, roughly 10% found once. This sample was included in a study of T-cell reconstitution after alpha-beta-depleted transplantation in children. Study conclusions and caveats: About two months after transplant, alpha-beta T cells reportedly came from several hundred expanded graft clones.

The CDR3 contains 13 residues. Deletions cut 3 bases from V and 14 bases from J, with 17 bases between. CDR1 MDHEN and CDR2 SYDVKM come from the germline V gene. The chain couples TRBV28 to TRBJ2-1; the D is unclear. The sample here was PBMCs, taken before TCRalphabeta/CD19-depleted stem cell transplant. This clonotype was obtained from a child less than two years old with acute myeloid leukemia, due to receive a stem cell transplant. Written as DNA, the CDR3 is TGTGCCAGCAGTTTGACGGTCCTTAAAGATGAGTTCTTC. Amino acid sequence: CASSLTVLKDEFF.